The subject of this entry is one T cell receptor (beta chain). What this receptor recognizes is not known. The sample holds no much larger clone one base away, and base qualities are not on file. The data are from a study of T cell responses to AZD1222 COVID-19 vaccine (dated by TCRdb to the early 2020s). About the full investigation: A total of under 250 trial participants underwent TCR sequencing, of whom about 210 had received two doses of AZD1222 and around 26 had received two doses of the MenACWY control vaccine. Enrollment into the trials was organized by age into subgroups of 18-55, 56-69 and 70-plus years, and those subgroups contained roughly 150, 30 and 60 TCR-sequenced participants, respectively.

This sample's time point label indicates: about 28 days (+/-7) after the second vaccine dose. Because spike-specific TCR depth and breadth did not differ between the two schedules, AZD1222 recipients who got a second dose at roughly 4 weeks were pooled with those who got a second dose at roughly 12 weeks. Samples from vaccinated people were obtained from the UK trials COV001 and COV002, which included a single-blind randomized controlled phase 2/3 trial of AZD1222 (ChAdOx1 nCoV-19) in healthy adults. For TCRbeta chain sequencing, PBMC samples from trial participants were taken at day 0 and at day 28 after the second dose. Results and caveats for the whole study, not just this receptor: The 56-69-year group was small, and its depth increase did not reach significance, likely because of low power. Reportedly, close to half of the unique spike-specific TCRs recognized epitopes lying outside the regions that are mutated in the B.1.351 and B.1.1.7 variants. A significant rise in spike-specific TCR breadth and depth was observed after two AZD1222 doses relative to day 0 and relative to MenACWY recipients. Because no samples from the day 14 peak response were available, repertoires could be characterized only after the peak T cell response. Vaccine-associated CD4 TCRs spanned the whole spike protein, with dominant responses in regions 160-218 and 743-854. Participants were mostly white British and included more females than males, and it was suggested by the authors that clonal diversity may have been underestimated. Conclusions about previously exposed vaccinees are limited, since just a handful of AZD1222 recipients were seropositive for SARS-CoV-2 at baseline.

The CDR3 regions of human TCRbeta chains were subjected to immunosequencing. Concerning the study's data processing: TCRs in the repertoires were compared against a reference library of SARS-CoV-2-specific TCRs that had been generated with the MIRA antigen-specificity platform. Breadth meant the fraction of unique TCRs that were SARS-CoV-2-associated, whereas depth meant the fraction of total T cells that were SARS-CoV-2-associated. Using the MIRA data, each spike-specific TCR was mapped to the spike region that the TCR reacts to and placed in a CD4 or CD8 class. Log10-transformed breadth and depth values were compared by one-way ANOVA with Sidak's multiple comparisons tests. TCRdb re-hosts the immuneACCESS table, in-frame sequences only. Its copies lack some clones; in the studies checked, an unresolved V gene accounts for under half of them, and the cause for the rest is not known. Clonal size and the V and J genes are those of that table, whereas D and trimming came from the DNA. In all, the sample holds approximately 150,000 clones, and 80% to 95% of those were seen once. Jointly, the top ten make up less than 1.5% of the sample.

V is clipped by 1 base and J by 4 bases, and the sequence between their germline boundaries is 26 bases long. Its CDR3 holds 19 amino acids, cysteine through phenylalanine. Of the read, only the CDR3 DNA is kept; its 57 bases are in frame from base 1. Per the germline V gene, SGHAT is the CDR1 and FQNNGV is the CDR2. The clonotype was recovered from an adult who received the AZD1222 COVID-19 vaccine. The V and J segments used are TRBV11-2 and TRBJ2-7, with the D gene not clear enough to name. Specimen: peripheral blood, collected 28 days after the second AZD1222 dose. The CDR3 region reads CASSLADARRYSFGYEQYF. The nucleotide sequence is given as TGTGCCAGCAGCTTAGCTGATGCTAGACGTTATAGTTTTGGTTACGAGCAGTACTTC.